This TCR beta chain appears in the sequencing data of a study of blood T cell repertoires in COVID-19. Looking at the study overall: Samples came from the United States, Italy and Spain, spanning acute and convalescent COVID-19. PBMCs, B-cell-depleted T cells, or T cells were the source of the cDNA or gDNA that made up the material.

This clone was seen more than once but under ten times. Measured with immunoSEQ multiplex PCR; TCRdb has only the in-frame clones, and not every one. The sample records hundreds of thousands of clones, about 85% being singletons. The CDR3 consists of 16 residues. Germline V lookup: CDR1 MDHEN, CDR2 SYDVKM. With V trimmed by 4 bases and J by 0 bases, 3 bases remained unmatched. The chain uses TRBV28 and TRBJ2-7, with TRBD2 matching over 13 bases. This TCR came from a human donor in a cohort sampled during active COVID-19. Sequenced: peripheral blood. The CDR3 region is CASSSWTSGSSYEQYF. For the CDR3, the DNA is TGTGCCAGCAGTTCCTGGACTAGCGGGAGCTCCTACGAGCAGTACTTC.